This is a list of T cell receptor beta chains from one sample in a study of T cells in Graves' hyperthyroidism and ophthalmopathy. TCRdb reprocessed the multiplex PCR reads with MiXCR, giving one entry per CDR3 protein. The sample shows about 210,000 distinct CDR3 sequences, approximately 17% of them seen only once. The sequenced material came from blood. These receptors were collected from a man aged 45-60 years with Graves' hyperthyroidism. The CDR3 runs from the conserved cysteine through the conserved F or W. Each record gives: CDR3 protein, CDR3 DNA, clone size, V gene, CDR3 length, J gene, D gene. A D gene is named only where the DNA matches it firmly. Clone size appears in some rows only: once, few, many, or a class for an expanded clone.

CDR3: CASSFWGTLGTSTYEQYF; DNA: TGTGCCAGCAGTTTTTGGGGGACCCTAGGGACATCCACCTACGAGCAGTACTTC; size: many; V: TRBV28; length: 18; J: TRBJ2-7; D: NA
CDR3: CASRGDRVVAEAFF; DNA: TGTGCCAGCAGGGGGGACAGGGTGGTTGCTGAAGCTTTCTTT; size: many; V: TRBV2; length: 14; J: TRBJ1-1; D: TRBD1
CDR3: CASSGGGGPQETQYF; DNA: TGTGCCAGCAGCGGGGGGGGCGGGCCGCAAGAGACCCAGTACTTC; size: many; V: TRBV7-2; length: 15; J: TRBJ2-5; D: NA
CDR3: CAISESRGTGSYNEQFF; DNA: TGTGCCATCAGTGAGTCGAGAGGGACAGGATCCTACAATGAGCAGTTCTTC; size: many; V: TRBV10-3; length: 17; J: TRBJ2-1; D: TRBD1
CDR3: CASSIGGTGSIQPQHF; DNA: TGTGCCAGTAGTATAGGAGGGACAGGGAGTATTCAGCCCCAGCATTTT; size: few; V: TRBV19; length: 16; J: TRBJ1-5; D: TRBD1
CDR3: CASSRERDIQYF; DNA: TGCGCCAGCAGTCGGGAGCGGGACATTCAGTACTTC; size: few; V: TRBV5-1; length: 12; J: TRBJ2-4; D: NA
CDR3: CASSLPGGPGNEQFF; DNA: TGTGCCAGCAGCTTACCGGGAGGGCCCGGGAATGAGCAGTTCTTC; size: NA; V: TRBV11-3; length: 15; J: TRBJ2-1; D: TRBD2
CDR3: CASRGLQGRFVYGYTF; DNA: TGCGCCAGCAGAGGGCTACAGGGGCGGTTTGTCTATGGCTACACCTTC; size: NA; V: TRBV4-1; length: 16; J: TRBJ1-2; D: TRBD1
CDR3: CASSSRGTTIFGNEQFF; DNA: TGTGCCAGCAGTTCCCGTGGGACAACCATTTTTGGCAATGAGCAGTTCTTC; size: many; V: TRBV28; length: 17; J: TRBJ2-1; D: NA
CDR3: CACSTGAAGTDTQYF; DNA: TGTGCCTGCTCGACTGGGGCTGCGGGCACAGATACGCAGTATTTT; size: many; V: TRBV30; length: 15; J: TRBJ2-3; D: NA
CDR3: CASSSTGGKLFF; DNA: TGTGCCAGCAGTTCGACAGGGGGGAAACTGTTTTTT; size: few; V: TRBV28; length: 12; J: TRBJ1-4; D: TRBD1
CDR3: CASSLERGNYGYTF; DNA: TGTGCCAGCAGCTTGGAACGGGGGAACTATGGCTACACCTTC; size: NA; V: TRBV5-5; length: 14; J: TRBJ1-2; D: NA
CDR3: CASQWGVATEAFF; DNA: TGTGCCAGCCAGTGGGGGGTTGCCACTGAAGCTTTCTTT; size: NA; V: TRBV19; length: 13; J: TRBJ1-1; D: NA
CDR3: CSALRRQQETQYF; DNA: TGCAGTGCTCTACGGCGCCAGCAAGAGACCCAGTACTTC; size: NA; V: TRBV20-1; length: 13; J: TRBJ2-5; D: NA
CDR3: CASSADHITRSDTQYF; DNA: TGTGCCAGCAGTGCCGACCATATCACCAGGTCAGATACGCAGTATTTT; size: many; V: TRBV25-1; length: 16; J: TRBJ2-3; D: NA
CDR3: CASSGTGGTRGQYF; DNA: TGTGCCAGCAGTGGGACAGGGGGCACCAGGGGGCAGTACTTC; size: few; V: TRBV2; length: 14; J: TRBJ2-7; D: TRBD1
CDR3: CASSFESRSEQYF; DNA: TGTGCCAGCAGTTTTGAGTCGCGTAGCGAGCAGTACTTC; size: many; V: TRBV12-3/TRBV12-4; length: 13; J: TRBJ2-7; D: NA
CDR3: CASRPQGVLSVQEQYF; DNA: TGTGCCAGCAGGCCTCAAGGGGTCCTCTCAGTTCAAGAGCAGTATTTT; size: many; V: TRBV12-3/TRBV12-4; length: 16; J: TRBJ2-3; D: NA
CDR3: CASSLDPTQPQHF; DNA: TGCGCCAGCAGCTTGGACCCCACGCAGCCCCAGCATTTT; size: NA; V: TRBV5-1; length: 13; J: TRBJ1-5; D: NA
CDR3: CASTNPGLAESSYEQYF; DNA: TGCGCCAGTACAAACCCGGGACTAGCGGAAAGCTCCTACGAGCAGTACTTC; size: NA; V: TRBV10-2; length: 17; J: TRBJ2-7; D: TRBD2
CDR3: CSARDSAGAGDEQFF; DNA: TGCAGTGCTAGAGATTCAGCGGGAGCAGGCGATGAGCAGTTCTTC; size: many; V: TRBV20-1; length: 15; J: TRBJ2-1; D: TRBD2
CDR3: CASSPSSRGSTDTQYF; DNA: TGTGCCAGCAGCCCCTCGTCGAGGGGAAGCACAGATACGCAGTATTTT; size: many; V: TRBV7-2; length: 16; J: TRBJ2-3; D: NA
CDR3: CASKNTHSSYTDTQYF; DNA: TGTGCCAGCAAAAACACCCACTCGTCATACACAGATACGCAGTATTTT; size: few; V: TRBV27; length: 16; J: TRBJ2-3; D: NA
CDR3: CASSFTSGMNTGELFF; DNA: TGTGCCAGCAGTTTTACTAGCGGGATGAACACCGGGGAGCTGTTTTTT; size: many; V: TRBV28; length: 16; J: TRBJ2-2; D: TRBD2
CDR3: CASSELRAGGQFF; DNA: TGCGCCAGCAGTGAGCTCAGGGCTGGGGGGCAGTTCTTC; size: many; V: TRBV10-2; length: 13; J: TRBJ2-1; D: NA
CDR3: CSAPFYTGREGEQYF; DNA: TGCAGTGCTCCCTTCTACACGGGCAGGGAAGGCGAGCAGTACTTC; size: NA; V: TRBV20-1; length: 15; J: TRBJ2-7; D: NA
CDR3: CASSLVVGAGEETQYF; DNA: TGTGCCAGCAGCTTGGTGGTTGGAGCGGGAGAGGAGACCCAGTACTTC; size: NA; V: TRBV5-5; length: 16; J: TRBJ2-5; D: TRBD2
CDR3: CASSTSGTGELFF; DNA: TGTGCCAGCAGCACCAGTGGGACCGGGGAGCTGTTTTTT; size: many; V: TRBV11-2; length: 13; J: TRBJ2-2; D: NA
CDR3: CSARDNRGGETQYF; DNA: TGCAGTGCTAGAGATAACAGGGGAGGGGAGACCCAGTACTTC; size: many; V: TRBV20-1; length: 14; J: TRBJ2-5; D: NA
CDR3: CASSRSHEQYF; DNA: TGTGCCAGCAGCCGTTCCCACGAGCAGTACTTC; size: many; V: TRBV3-1; length: 11; J: TRBJ2-7; D: NA
CDR3: CASSEEGAVDTQYF; DNA: TGTGCCAGCAGTGAAGAGGGGGCAGTAGATACGCAGTATTTT; size: many; V: TRBV2; length: 14; J: TRBJ2-3; D: TRBD1
CDR3: CASSFGGQPQHF; DNA: TGTGCCAGCAGCTTCGGCGGGCAGCCCCAGCATTTT; size: many; V: TRBV7-2; length: 12; J: TRBJ1-5; D: NA
CDR3: CASSIGGDRAGNEQFF; DNA: TGTGCCAGTAGTATAGGGGGGGACAGGGCGGGAAATGAGCAGTTCTTC; size: few; V: TRBV19; length: 16; J: TRBJ2-1; D: TRBD1
CDR3: CASSLTAGNTIYF; DNA: TGTGCCAGCAGCTTGACGGCTGGAAACACCATATATTTT; size: many; V: TRBV11-1; length: 13; J: TRBJ1-3; D: NA
CDR3: CASSLFRGRGRHEQFF; DNA: TGTGCCAGCAGTTTATTTCGGGGACGTGGTAGGCATGAGCAGTTCTTC; size: many; V: TRBV28; length: 16; J: TRBJ2-1; D: NA
CDR3: CATRAGTKNIQYF; DNA: TGTGCCACCAGGGCCGGAACCAAAAACATTCAGTACTTC; size: few; V: TRBV19; length: 13; J: TRBJ2-4; D: NA
CDR3: CASSSIGGTDTQYF; DNA: TGTGCCAGCAGTTCAATTGGGGGCACAGATACGCAGTATTTT; size: many; V: TRBV28; length: 14; J: TRBJ2-3; D: NA
CDR3: CASSQEVGGGYEQYF; DNA: TGTGCCAGCAGCCAAGAGGTGGGAGGAGGTTACGAGCAGTACTTC; size: NA; V: TRBV3-1; length: 15; J: TRBJ2-7; D: NA
CDR3: CASSLERTSPQYF; DNA: TGTGCCAGCAGCTTAGAGCGAACAAGCCCCCAGTACTTC; size: many; V: TRBV7-2; length: 13; J: TRBJ2-5; D: NA
CDR3: CASSLLGETQYF; DNA: TGTGCCAGCAGTTTACTAGGAGAGACCCAGTACTTC; size: many; V: TRBV28; length: 12; J: TRBJ2-5; D: NA
CDR3: CASSPTTKAHGQYF; DNA: TGTGCCAGCAGTCCCACGACCAAGGCGCACGGGCAGTACTTC; size: few; V: TRBV6-1; length: 14; J: TRBJ2-7; D: NA
CDR3: CASSHPGQTYEQYF; DNA: TGTGCCAGCAGTCATCCGGGACAGACCTACGAGCAGTACTTC; size: many; V: TRBV2; length: 14; J: TRBJ2-7; D: TRBD1
CDR3: CASSQGPRDSSNEQYF; DNA: TGCGCCAGCAGCCAAGGCCCCCGGGACAGTTCCAACGAGCAGTACTTC; size: few; V: TRBV4-1; length: 16; J: TRBJ2-7; D: TRBD1
CDR3: CASNRLRNTDTQYF; DNA: TGTGCCAGCAACCGACTAAGGAACACAGATACGCAGTATTTT; size: many; V: TRBV7-9; length: 14; J: TRBJ2-3; D: NA
CDR3: CSASTGGGFGEQYF; DNA: TGCAGTGCTAGTACTGGCGGGGGGTTCGGCGAGCAGTACTTC; size: many; V: TRBV20-1; length: 14; J: TRBJ2-7; D: TRBD2
CDR3: CASSESGGLPEAFF; DNA: TGTGCCAGCAGTGAATCGGGGGGCCTACCTGAAGCTTTCTTT; size: NA; V: TRBV25-1; length: 14; J: TRBJ1-1; D: NA
CDR3: CASSLGGTGGTEAFF; DNA: TGTGCCAGCAGTTTAGGGGGGACAGGGGGCACTGAAGCTTTCTTT; size: many; V: TRBV28; length: 15; J: TRBJ1-1; D: TRBD1
CDR3: CASGVRGQAGLGEPQHF; DNA: TGTGCCAGCGGAGTCCGCGGACAGGCGGGTTTGGGGGAGCCCCAGCATTTT; size: many; V: TRBV28; length: 17; J: TRBJ1-5; D: TRBD1
CDR3: CSAWDRGVLAGGALTGELFF; DNA: TGCAGTGCTTGGGACAGGGGGGTGCTAGCGGGAGGGGCTCTCACCGGGGAGCTGTTTTTT; size: NA; V: TRBV20-1; length: 20; J: TRBJ2-2; D: NA
CDR3: CASGRSNGELFF; DNA: TGCGCTTCCGGGAGGTCTAACGGGGAGCTGTTTTTT; size: many; V: TRBV3-1; length: 12; J: TRBJ2-2; D: TRBD2
CDR3: CATSPPPEAFF; DNA: TGTGCCACCAGCCCCCCCCCTGAAGCTTTCTTT; size: NA; V: TRBV15; length: 11; J: TRBJ1-1; D: NA
CDR3: CASRKTSYNEQFF; DNA: TGTGCCAGCAGGAAGACTAGCTACAATGAGCAGTTCTTC; size: many; V: TRBV28; length: 13; J: TRBJ2-1; D: NA